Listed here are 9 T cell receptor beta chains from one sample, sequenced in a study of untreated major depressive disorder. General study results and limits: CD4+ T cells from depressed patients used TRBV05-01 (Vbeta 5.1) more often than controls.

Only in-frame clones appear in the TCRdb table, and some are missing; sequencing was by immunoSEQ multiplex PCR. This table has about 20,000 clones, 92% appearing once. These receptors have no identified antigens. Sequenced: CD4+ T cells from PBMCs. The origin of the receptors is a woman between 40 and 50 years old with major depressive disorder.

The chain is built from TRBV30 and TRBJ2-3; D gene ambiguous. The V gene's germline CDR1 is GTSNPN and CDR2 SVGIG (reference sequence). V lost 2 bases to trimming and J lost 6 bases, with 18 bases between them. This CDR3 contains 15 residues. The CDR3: CAWSPHNSAWDTQYF. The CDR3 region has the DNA TGTGCCTGGAGTCCACACAATTCGGCTTGGGATACGCAGTATTTT.

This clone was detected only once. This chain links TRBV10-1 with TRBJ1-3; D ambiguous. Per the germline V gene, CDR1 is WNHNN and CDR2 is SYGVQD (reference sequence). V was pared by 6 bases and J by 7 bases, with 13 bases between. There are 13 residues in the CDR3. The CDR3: CASRAASANTIYF. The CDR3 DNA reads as TGCGCCAGCAGAGCGGCCTCCGCGAACACCATATATTTT.

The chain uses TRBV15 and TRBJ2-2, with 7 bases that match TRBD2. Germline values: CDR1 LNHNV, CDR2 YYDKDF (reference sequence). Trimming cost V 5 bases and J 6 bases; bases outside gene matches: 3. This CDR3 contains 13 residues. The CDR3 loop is CATSARGAGELFF. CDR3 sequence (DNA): TGTGCCACCAGCGCACGGGGGGCCGGGGAGCTGTTTTTT.

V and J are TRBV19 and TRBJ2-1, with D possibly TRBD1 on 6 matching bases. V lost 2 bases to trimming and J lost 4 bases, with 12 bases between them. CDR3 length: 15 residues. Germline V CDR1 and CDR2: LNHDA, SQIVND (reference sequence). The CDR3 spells CASSIRRQEYNEQFF. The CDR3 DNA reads TGTGCCAGTAGTATAAGGAGACAGGAGTACAATGAGCAGTTCTTC.

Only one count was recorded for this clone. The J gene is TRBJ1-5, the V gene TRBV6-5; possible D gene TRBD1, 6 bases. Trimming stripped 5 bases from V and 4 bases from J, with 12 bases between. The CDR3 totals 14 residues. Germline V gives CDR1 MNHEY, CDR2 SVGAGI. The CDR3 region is CASSHREWNQPQHF. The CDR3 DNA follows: TGTGCCAGCAGTCACAGGGAATGGAATCAGCCCCAGCATTTT.

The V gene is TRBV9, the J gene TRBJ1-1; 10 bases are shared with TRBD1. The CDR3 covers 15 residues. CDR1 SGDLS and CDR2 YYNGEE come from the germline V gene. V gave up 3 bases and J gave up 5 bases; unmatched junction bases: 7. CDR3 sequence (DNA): TGTGCCAGCAGCGCACCGGGACAGGGGTTTACTGAAGCTTTCTTT. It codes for CASSAPGQGFTEAFF.

The chain's CDR3 is CASSQGLVNEQYV. The CDR3 region has the DNA TGTGCCAGCAGCCAAGGCCTCGTCAACGAGCAGTACGTC. The rearrangement links TRBV14 to TRBJ2-7; D unclear. V was pared by 1 base and J by 5 bases, with 9 bases between. CDR3 size: 13 residues. CDR1 is SGHDN, CDR2 FVKESK, per germline.

As DNA, the CDR3 is TGTGCCAGCAGGACGGGGGAGGGAGACGGCTACACCTTC. This codes for CASRTGEGDGYTF. The V and J genes are TRBV6-6 and TRBJ1-2; D might be TRBD1 (5 bases). The CDR3 consists of 13 residues. Trimming cost V 6 bases and J 8 bases, with 16 bases left between them. Germline lookup yields CDR1 MNHNY and CDR2 SVGAGI (reference sequence).

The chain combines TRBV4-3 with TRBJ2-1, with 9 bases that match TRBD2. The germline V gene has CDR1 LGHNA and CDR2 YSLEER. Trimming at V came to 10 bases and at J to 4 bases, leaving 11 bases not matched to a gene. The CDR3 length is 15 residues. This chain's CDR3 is CATSGSGSWYNEQFF. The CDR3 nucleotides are TGCGCCACCTCGGGTAGCGGGAGTTGGTACAATGAGCAGTTCTTC.